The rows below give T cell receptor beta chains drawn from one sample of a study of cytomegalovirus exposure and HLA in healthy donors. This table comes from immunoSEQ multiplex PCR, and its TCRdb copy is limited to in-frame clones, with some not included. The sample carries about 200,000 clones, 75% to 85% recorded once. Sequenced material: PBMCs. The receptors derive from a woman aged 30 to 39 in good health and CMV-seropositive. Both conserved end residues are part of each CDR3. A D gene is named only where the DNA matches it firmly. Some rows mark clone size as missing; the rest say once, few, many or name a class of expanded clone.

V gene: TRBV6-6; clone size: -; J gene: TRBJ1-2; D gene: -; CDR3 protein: CASSAGPKNYGYTF; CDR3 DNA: TGTGCCAGCAGCGCGGGACCGAAGAACTATGGCTACACCTTC
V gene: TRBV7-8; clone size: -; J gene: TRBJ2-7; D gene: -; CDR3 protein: CASSPREVPTSYEQYF; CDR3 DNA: TGTGCCAGCAGCCCAAGGGAGGTCCCTACAAGCTACGAGCAGTACTTC
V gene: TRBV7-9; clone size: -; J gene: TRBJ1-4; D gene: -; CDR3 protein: CASSPYPPGGANEKLFF; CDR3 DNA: TGTGCCAGCAGCCCCTATCCTCCCGGGGGGGCTAATGAAAAACTGTTTTTT
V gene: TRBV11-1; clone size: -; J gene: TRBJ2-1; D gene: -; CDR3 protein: CASRLSPREQFF; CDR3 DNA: TGTGCCAGCAGGCTTAGCCCGCGTGAGCAGTTCTTC
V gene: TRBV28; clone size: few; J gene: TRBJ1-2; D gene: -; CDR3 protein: CASKRERGVDGYTF; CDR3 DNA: TGTGCCAGCAAGCGGGAGCGGGGAGTCGATGGCTACACCTTC
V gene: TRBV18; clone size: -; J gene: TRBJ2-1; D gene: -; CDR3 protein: CASSPQYREGEQFF; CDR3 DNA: TGTGCCAGCTCACCACAGTACAGGGAGGGTGAGCAGTTCTTC
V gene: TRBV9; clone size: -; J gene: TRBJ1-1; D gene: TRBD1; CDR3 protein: CASSPRTGEVAEAFF; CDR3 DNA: TGTGCCAGCAGCCCGCGGACAGGGGAAGTCGCTGAAGCTTTCTTT
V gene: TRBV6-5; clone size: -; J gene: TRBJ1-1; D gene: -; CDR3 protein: CASSYRGYGTEAFF; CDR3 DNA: TGTGCCAGCAGTTACCGGGGTTATGGCACTGAAGCTTTCTTT
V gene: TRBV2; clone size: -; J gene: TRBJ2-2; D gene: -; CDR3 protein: CASSGEFTGELFF; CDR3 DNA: TGTGCCAGCAGTGGGGAGTTCACCGGGGAGCTGTTTTTT
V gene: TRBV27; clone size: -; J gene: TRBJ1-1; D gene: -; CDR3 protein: CASSLAGPTEAFF; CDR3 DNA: TGTGCCAGCAGTTTAGCAGGGCCCACTGAAGCTTTCTTT
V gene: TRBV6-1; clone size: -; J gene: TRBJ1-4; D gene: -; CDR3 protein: CASSESRQTNEKLFF; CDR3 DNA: TGTGCCAGCAGTGAATCGAGACAGACTAATGAAAAACTGTTTTTT
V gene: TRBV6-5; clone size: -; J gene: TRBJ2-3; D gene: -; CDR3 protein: CASSYRGVSTDTQYF; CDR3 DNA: TGTGCCAGCAGTTACAGAGGCGTCAGCACAGATACGCAGTATTTT
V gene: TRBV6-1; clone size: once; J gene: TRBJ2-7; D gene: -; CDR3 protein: CASKTDSGEQYF; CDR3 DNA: TGTGCCAGCAAGACAGACTCCGGCGAGCAGTACTTC
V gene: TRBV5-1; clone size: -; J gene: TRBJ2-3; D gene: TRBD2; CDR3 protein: CASANSLLAGVADTQYF; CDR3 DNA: TGCGCCAGCGCCAACAGCCTTCTAGCGGGAGTAGCAGATACGCAGTATTTT
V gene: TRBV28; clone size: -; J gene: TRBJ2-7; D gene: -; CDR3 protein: CASSRQSYEQYF; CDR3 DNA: TGTGCCAGCAGCCGCCAGTCCTACGAGCAGTACTTC
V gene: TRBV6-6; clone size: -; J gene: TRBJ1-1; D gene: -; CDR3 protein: CASRPQGNTEAFF; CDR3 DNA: TGTGCCAGCAGACCCCAGGGGAACACTGAAGCTTTCTTT
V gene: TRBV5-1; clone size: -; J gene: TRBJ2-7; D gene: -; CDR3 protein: CASSPVYEDYSYEQYF; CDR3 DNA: TGCGCCAGCAGCCCCGTATACGAGGACTACTCCTACGAGCAGTACTTC
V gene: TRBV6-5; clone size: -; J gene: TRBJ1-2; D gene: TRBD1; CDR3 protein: CASSVGTAELYGYTF; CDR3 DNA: TGTGCCAGCAGTGTCGGGACAGCAGAACTCTATGGCTACACCTTC
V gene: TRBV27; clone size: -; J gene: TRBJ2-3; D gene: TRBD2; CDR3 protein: CASSFLVLADSTDTQYF; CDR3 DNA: TGTGCCAGCAGTTTTCTCGTCCTAGCGGACTCCACAGATACGCAGTATTTT
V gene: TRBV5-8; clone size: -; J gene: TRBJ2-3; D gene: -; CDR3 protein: CASSLGAGVLTDTQYF; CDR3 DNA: TGTGCCAGCAGCTTGGGTGCAGGGGTTCTAACAGATACGCAGTATTTT
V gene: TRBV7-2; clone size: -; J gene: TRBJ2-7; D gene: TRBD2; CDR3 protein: CASSRNLAGQKQYF; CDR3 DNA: TGTGCCAGCAGTCGAAACCTAGCGGGCCAGAAGCAGTACTTC
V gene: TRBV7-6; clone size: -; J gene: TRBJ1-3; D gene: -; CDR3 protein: CASSLGPAAGNTIYF; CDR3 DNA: TGTGCCAGCAGTCTGGGGCCTGCTGCGGGAAACACCATATATTTT
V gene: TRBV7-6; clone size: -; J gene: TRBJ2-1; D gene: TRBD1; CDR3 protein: CASSSERPGTGVYNEQFF; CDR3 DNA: TGTGCCAGCAGCTCAGAGAGGCCCGGGACAGGGGTTTACAATGAGCAGTTCTTC
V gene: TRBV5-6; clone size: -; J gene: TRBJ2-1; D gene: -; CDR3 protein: CASSAYSGLSGGEQFF; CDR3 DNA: TGTGCCAGCAGCGCGTACTCAGGACTCTCCGGTGGGGAGCAGTTCTTC
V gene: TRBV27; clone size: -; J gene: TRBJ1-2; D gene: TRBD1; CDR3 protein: CASSFSGQIYGYTF; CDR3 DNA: TGTGCCAGCAGTTTTTCGGGACAGATCTATGGCTACACCTTC
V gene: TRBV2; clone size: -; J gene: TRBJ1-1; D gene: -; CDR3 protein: CASSMTGMNTEAFF; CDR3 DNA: TGTGCCAGCAGTATGACAGGTATGAACACTGAAGCTTTCTTT
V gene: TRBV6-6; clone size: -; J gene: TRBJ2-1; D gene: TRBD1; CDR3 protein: CASTRDRGPWEQFF; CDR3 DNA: TGTGCCAGCACCAGGGACAGGGGGCCGTGGGAGCAGTTCTTC
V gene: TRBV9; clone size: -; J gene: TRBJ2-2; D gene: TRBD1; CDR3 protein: CASSVGQGMAGELFF; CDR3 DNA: TGTGCCAGCAGCGTGGGACAGGGAATGGCCGGGGAGCTGTTTTTT
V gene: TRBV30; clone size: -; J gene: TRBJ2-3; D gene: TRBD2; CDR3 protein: CAWRKGLAGNTDTQYF; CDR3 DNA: TGTGCCTGGAGGAAGGGACTAGCGGGAAACACAGATACGCAGTATTTT
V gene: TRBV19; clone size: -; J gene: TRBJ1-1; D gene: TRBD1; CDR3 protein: CASSTLGQGAAFF; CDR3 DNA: TGTGCCAGTAGTACCCTCGGACAGGGGGCAGCTTTCTTT
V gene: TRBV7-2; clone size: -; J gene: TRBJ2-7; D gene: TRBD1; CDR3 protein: CASRQGAVYEQYF; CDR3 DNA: TGTGCCAGCCGTCAGGGGGCGGTCTACGAGCAGTACTTC
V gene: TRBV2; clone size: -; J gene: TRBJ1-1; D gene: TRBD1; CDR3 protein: CASFRDRNTEAFF; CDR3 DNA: TGTGCCAGTTTCCGGGACAGGAACACTGAAGCTTTCTTT
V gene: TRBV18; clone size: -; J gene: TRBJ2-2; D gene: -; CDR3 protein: CASSFRGELFF; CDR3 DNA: TGTGCCAGCTCGTTCCGCGGGGAGCTGTTTTTT
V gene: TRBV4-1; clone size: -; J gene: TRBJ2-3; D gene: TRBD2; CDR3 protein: CASSQIAGGSSTDTQYF; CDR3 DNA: TGCGCCAGCAGCCAAATTGCGGGAGGCTCTAGCACAGATACGCAGTATTTT
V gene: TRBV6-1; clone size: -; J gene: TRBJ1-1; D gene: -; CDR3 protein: CASSGRTMNTEAFF; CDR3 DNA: TGTGCCAGCTCGGGGAGAACCATGAACACTGAAGCTTTCTTT
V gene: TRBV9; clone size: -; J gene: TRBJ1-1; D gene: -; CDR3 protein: CASSLRTDMNTEAFF; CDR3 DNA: TGTGCCAGCAGCCTGCGGACAGATATGAACACTGAAGCTTTCTTT
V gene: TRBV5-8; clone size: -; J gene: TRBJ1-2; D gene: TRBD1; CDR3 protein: CASTRDRAGYGYTF; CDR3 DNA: TGTGCCAGCACCAGGGACAGGGCGGGCTATGGCTACACCTTC
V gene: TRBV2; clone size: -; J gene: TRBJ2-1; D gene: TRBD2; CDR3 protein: CASRVGLAGNNEQFF; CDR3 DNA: TGTGCCAGCAGGGTGGGACTAGCGGGGAACAATGAGCAGTTCTTC
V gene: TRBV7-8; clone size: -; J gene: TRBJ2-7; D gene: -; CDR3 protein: CASSLGPPYEQYF; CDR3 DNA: TGTGCCAGCAGCTTAGGGCCGCCCTACGAGCAGTACTTC
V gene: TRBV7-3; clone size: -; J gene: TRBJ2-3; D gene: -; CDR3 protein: CASSFTGGFAYF; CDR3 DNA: TGTGCCAGCAGCTTTACGGGTGGGTTTGCGTATTTT
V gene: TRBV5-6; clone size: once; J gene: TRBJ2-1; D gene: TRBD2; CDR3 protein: CASSSGTKHNEQFF; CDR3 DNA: TGTGCCAGCAGCTCAGGGACTAAACACAATGAGCAGTTCTTC
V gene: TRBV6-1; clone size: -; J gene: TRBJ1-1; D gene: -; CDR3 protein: CASSDSQPMNTEAFF; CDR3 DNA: TGTGCCAGCAGTGATAGCCAGCCCATGAACACTGAAGCTTTCTTT
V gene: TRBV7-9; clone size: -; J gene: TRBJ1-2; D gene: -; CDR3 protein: CASSDPGTSDGYTF; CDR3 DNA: TGTGCCAGCAGCGACCCCGGGACATCGGACGGCTACACCTTC
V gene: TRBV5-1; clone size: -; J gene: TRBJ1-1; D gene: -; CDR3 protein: CASRAGFNSEAFF; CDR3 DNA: TGCGCCAGCAGGGCAGGGTTTAATTCCGAAGCTTTCTTT
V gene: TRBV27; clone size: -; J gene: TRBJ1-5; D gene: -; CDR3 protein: CASSKRGSNQPQHF; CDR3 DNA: TGTGCCAGCTCAAAGCGGGGAAGCAATCAGCCCCAGCATTTT
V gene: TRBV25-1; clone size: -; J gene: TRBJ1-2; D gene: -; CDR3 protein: CASSDSGLYGYTF; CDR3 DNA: TGTGCCAGCAGTGATTCCGGACTCTATGGCTACACCTTC
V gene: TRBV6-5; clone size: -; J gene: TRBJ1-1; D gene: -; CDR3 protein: CASSWATSNTEAFF; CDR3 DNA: TGTGCCAGCAGTTGGGCAACCTCGAACACTGAAGCTTTCTTT
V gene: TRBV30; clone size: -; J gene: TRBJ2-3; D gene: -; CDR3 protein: CAWSRAGTSTDTQYF; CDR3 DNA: TGTGCCTGGAGTCGGGCGGGAACTAGCACAGATACGCAGTATTTT
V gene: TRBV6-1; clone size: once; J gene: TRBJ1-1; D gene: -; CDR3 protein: CATALIDEAFF; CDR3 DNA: TGTGCCACCGCCTTAATAGATGAAGCTTTCTTT
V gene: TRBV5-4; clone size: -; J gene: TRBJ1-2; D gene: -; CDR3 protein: CASSTRPAYGYTF; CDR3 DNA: TGTGCCAGCAGCACCAGGCCTGCCTATGGCTACACCTTC
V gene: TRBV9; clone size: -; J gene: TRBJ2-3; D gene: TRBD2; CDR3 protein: CASSGNLAGGWDTQYF; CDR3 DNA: TGTGCCAGCAGCGGGAACCTAGCGGGAGGATGGGATACGCAGTATTTT
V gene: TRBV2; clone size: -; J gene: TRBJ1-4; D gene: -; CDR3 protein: CASSDPQGLANEKLFF; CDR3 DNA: TGTGCCAGCAGTGACCCCCAGGGACTCGCAAATGAAAAACTGTTTTTT